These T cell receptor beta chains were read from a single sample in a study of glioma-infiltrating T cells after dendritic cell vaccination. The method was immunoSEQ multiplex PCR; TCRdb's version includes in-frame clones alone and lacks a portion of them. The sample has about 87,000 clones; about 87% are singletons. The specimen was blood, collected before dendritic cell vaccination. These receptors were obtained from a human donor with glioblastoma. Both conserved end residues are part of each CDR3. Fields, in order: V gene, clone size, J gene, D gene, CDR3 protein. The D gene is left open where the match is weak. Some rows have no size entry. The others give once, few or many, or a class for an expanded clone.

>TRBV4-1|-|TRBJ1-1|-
CASSPRQRGNTEAFF
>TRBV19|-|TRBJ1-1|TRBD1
CASSIPGQVPTEAFF
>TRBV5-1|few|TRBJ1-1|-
CASSLTGNTEAFF
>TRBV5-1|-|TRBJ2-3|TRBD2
CASSLPSGVSTDTQYF
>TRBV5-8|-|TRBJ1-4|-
CASSFGQFGEKLFF
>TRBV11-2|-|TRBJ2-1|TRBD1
CASSLDRPPNEQFF
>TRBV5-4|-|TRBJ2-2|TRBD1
CASSAGQGASTGELFF
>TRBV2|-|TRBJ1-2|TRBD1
CASIMGQGLGGYTF
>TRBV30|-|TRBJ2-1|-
CAWSVQGAEQFF
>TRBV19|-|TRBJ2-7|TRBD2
CASSISGNTYEQYF
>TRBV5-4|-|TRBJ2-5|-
CASSPRRGEETQYF
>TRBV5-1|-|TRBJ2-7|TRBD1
CASSLGGTGSYEQYF
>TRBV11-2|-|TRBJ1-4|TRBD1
CASSREGQFNEKLFF
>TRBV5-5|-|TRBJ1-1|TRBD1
CASRPTIQGWNTEAFF
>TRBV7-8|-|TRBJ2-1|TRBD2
CASSPSGTSGGYNEQFF
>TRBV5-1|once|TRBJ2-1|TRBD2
CASSISGGDYNEQFF
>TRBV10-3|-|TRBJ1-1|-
CAISDRGSDTEAFF
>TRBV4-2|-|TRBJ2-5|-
CASSQLWGDQETQYF
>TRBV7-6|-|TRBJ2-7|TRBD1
CASSLQTGAPGAYEQYF
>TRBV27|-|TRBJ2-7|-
CASSLEGRVRFYEQYF
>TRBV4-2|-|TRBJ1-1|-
CASSSSKGENTEAFF
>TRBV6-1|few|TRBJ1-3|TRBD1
CASSDLQGADTIYF
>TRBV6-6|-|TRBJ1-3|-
CASRPDSWTGNTIYF
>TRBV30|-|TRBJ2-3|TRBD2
CAWSYGLAGGTTDTQYF
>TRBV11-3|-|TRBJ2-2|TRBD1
CASSLGQGNTGELFF